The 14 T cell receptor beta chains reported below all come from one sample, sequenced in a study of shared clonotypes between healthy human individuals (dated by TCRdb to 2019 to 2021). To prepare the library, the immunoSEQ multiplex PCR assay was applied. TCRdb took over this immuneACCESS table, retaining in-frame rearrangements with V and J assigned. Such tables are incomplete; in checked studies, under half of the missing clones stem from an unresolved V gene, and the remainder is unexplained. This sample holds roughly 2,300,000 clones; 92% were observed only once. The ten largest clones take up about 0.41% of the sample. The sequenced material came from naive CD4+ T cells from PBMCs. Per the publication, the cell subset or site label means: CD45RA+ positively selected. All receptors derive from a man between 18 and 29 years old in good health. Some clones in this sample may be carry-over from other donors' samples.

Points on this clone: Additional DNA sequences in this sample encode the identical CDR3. The chain's CDR3 is CASSFGGDYGYTF. As DNA, the CDR3 is TGTGCCAGCAGCTTTGGGGGGGACTATGGCTACACCTTC. V is TRBV5-5 and J is TRBJ1-2; perhaps TRBD1 as D (5 bases). This CDR3 contains 13 residues. The V gene's germline CDR1 is SGHKS and CDR2 YYEKEE (reference sequence). The V end lost 2 bases, the J end lost 3 bases, and 8 bases lay between the germline ends.

The CDR3, as DNA: TGTGCCAGCAGTAACAGGGGGTCTGGGGCCAACGTCCTGACTTTC. Amino acid sequence: CASSNRGSGANVLTF. This rearrangement joins TRBV2 to TRBJ2-6; 8 nucleotides agree with TRBD1. CDR1 is SNHLY, CDR2 FYNNEI, per germline. V was pared by 5 bases and J by 1 base, with 1 base of the junction left unmatched. The CDR3 runs to 15 residues.

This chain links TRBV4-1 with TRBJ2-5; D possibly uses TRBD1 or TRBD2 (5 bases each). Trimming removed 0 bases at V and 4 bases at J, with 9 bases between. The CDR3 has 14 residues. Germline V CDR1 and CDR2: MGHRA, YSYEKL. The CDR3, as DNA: TGCGCCAGCAGCCAAGAGCCGGGGCGAGAGACCCAGTACTTC. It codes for CASSQEPGRETQYF.

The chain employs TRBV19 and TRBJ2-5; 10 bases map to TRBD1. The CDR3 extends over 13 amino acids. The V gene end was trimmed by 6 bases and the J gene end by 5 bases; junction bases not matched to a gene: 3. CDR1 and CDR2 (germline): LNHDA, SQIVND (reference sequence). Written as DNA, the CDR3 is TGTGCCAGTAGCGGGACAGGGGACGAGACCCAGTACTTC. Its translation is CASSGTGDETQYF.

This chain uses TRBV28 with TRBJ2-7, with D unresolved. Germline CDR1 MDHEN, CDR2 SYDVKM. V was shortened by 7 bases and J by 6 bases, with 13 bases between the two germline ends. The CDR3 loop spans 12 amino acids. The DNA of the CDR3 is TGTGCCAGCAAGTCCCCTCTCGCCGAGCAGTACTTC. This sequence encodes CASKSPLAEQYF. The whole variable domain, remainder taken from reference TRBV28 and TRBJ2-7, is DVKVTQSSRYLVKRTGEKVFLECVQDMDHENMFWYRQDPGLGLRLIYFSYDVKMKEKGDIPEGYSVSREKKERFSLILESASTNQTSMYLCASKSPLAEQYFGPGTRLTVT.

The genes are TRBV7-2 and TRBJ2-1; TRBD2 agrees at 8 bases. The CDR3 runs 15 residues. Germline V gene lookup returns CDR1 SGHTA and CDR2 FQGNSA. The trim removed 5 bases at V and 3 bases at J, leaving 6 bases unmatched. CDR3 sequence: CASSLQAGVYNEQFF. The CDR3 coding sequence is TGTGCCAGCAGCCTCCAAGCGGGAGTCTACAATGAGCAGTTCTTC.

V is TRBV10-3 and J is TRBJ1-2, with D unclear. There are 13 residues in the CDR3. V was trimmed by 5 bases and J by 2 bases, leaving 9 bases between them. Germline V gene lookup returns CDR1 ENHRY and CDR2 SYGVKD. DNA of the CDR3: TGTGCCATCAGTCTTGGGGAGAACTATGGCTACACCTTC. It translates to CAISLGENYGYTF.

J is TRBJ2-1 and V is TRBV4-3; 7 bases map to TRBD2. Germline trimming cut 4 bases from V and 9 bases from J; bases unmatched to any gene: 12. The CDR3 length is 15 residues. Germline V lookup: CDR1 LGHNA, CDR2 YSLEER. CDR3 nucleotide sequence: TGCGCCAGCAGCCTCCTTCTAGCGGAGTTGGTTGAGCAGTTCTTC. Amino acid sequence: CASSLLLAELVEQFF.

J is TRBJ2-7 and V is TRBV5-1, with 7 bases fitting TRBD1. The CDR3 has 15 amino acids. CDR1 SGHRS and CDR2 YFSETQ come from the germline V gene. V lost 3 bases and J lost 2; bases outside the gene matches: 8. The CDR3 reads CASSSQGQGAYEQYF. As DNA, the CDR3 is TGCGCCAGCAGCTCCCAGGGGCAGGGGGCCTACGAGCAGTACTTC.

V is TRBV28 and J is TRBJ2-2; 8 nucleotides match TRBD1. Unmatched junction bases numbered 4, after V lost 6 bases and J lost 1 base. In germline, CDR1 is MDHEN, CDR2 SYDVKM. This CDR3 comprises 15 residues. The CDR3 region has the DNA TGTGCCAGCAGAACCGGACAGGGGAACACCGGGGAGCTGTTTTTT. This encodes CASRTGQGNTGELFF.

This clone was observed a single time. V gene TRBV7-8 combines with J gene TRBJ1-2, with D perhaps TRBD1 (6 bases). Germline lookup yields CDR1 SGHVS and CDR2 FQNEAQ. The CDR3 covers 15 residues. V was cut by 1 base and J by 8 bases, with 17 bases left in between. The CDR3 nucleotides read TGTGCCAGCAGCTTAGGGGCAGGGGAGGACTTCGGCTACACCTTC. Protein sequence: CASSLGAGEDFGYTF.

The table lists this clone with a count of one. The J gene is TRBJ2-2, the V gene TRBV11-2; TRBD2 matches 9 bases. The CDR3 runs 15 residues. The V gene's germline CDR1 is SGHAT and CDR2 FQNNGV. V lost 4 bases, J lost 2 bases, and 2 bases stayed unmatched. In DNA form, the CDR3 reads TGTGCCAGCAGCTACCTAGCGGGAAACACCGGGGAGCTGTTTTTT. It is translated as CASSYLAGNTGELFF.

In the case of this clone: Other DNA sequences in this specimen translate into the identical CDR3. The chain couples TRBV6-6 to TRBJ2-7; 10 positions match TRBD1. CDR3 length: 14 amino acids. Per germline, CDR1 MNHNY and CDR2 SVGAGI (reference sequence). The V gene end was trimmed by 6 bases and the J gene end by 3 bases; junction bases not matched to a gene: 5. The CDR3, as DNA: TGTGCCAGCAGCCCGACAGGGGGCGGCTACGAGCAGTACTTC. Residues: CASSPTGGGYEQYF.

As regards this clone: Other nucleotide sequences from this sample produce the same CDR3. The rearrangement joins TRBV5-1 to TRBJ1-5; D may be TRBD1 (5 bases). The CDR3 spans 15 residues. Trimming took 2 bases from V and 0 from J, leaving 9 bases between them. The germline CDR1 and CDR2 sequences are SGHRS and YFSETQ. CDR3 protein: CASSLTGNSNQPQHF. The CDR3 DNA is TGCGCCAGCAGCTTAACAGGTAATAGCAATCAGCCCCAGCATTTT.